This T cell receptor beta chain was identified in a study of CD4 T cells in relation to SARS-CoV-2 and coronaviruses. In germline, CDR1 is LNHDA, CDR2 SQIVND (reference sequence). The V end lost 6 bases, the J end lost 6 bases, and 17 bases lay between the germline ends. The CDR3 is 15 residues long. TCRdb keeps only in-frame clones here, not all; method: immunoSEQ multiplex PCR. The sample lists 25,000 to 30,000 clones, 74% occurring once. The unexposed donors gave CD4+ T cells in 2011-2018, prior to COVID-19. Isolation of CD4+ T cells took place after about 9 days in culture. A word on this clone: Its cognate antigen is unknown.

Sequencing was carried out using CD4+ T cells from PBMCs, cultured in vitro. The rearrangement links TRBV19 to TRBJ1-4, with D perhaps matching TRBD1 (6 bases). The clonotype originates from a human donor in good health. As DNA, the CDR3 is TGTGCCAGTAGACACGACAGGCTACGGGATGAAAAACTGTTTTTT. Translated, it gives CASRHDRLRDEKLFF.